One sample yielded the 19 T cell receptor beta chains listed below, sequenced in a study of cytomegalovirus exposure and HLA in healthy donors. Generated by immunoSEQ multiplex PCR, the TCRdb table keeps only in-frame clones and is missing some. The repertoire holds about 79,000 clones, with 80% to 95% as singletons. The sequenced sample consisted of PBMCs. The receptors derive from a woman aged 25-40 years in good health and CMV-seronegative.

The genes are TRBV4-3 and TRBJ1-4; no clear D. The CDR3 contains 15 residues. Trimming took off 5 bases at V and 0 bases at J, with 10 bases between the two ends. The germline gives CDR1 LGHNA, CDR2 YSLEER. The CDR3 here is CASSKLGATNEKLFF. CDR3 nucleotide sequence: TGCGCCAGCAGCAAATTGGGAGCAACTAATGAAAAACTGTTTTTT.

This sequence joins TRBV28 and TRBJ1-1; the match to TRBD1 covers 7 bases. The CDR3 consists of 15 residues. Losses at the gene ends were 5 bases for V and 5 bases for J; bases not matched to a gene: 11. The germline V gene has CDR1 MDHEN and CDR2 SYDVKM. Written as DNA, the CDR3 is TGTGCCAGCAGTCCAGGTACCACAGGGGTGACTGAAGCTTTCTTT. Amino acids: CASSPGTTGVTEAFF.

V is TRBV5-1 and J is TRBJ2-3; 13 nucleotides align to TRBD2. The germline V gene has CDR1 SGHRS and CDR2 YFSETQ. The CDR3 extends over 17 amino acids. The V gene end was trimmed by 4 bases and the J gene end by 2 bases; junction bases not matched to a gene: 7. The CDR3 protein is CASSRPTSGGPTDTQYF. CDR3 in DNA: TGCGCCAGCAGCAGGCCGACTAGCGGGGGGCCCACAGATACGCAGTATTTT.

The CDR3 DNA is TGCGCCAGCAGCTCCAGTCCCGGGACATTCGGAGCTTTCTTT. Encoded protein: CASSSSPGTFGAFF. The rearrangement links TRBV5-1 to TRBJ1-1; perhaps TRBD1 as D (6 bases). V was clipped by 3 bases and J by 10 bases, with 19 bases between them. This CDR3 comprises 14 residues. The germline V gene encodes CDR1 SGHRS and CDR2 YFSETQ. Supplemented by reference TRBV5-1 and TRBJ1-1, the full variable domain reads KAGVTQTPRYLIKTRGQQVTLSCSPISGHRSVSWYQQTPGQGLQFLFEYFSETQRNKGNFPGRFSGRQFSNSRSEMNVSTLELGDSALYLCASSSSPGTFGAFFGQGTRLTVV.

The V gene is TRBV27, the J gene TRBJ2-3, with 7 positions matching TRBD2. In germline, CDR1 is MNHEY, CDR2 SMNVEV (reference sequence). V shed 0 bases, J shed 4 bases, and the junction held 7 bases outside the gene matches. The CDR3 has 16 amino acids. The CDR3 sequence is CASSLSRDYYSDTQYF. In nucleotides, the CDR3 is TGTGCCAGCAGTTTATCGAGGGACTATTACTCAGATACGCAGTATTTT.

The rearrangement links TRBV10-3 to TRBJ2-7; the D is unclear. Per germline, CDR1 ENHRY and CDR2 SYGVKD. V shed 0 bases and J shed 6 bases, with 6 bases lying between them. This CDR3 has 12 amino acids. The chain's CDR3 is CAISESPREQYF. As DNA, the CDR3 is TGTGCCATCAGTGAGTCGCCGCGCGAGCAGTACTTC.

CDR3: CASSGDRGEKLFF. Here the CDR3 DNA reads TGTGCCAGTAGTGGGGACAGGGGTGAAAAACTGTTTTTT. The rearrangement uses TRBV19 and TRBJ1-4, with 10 bases matching TRBD1. V trimming: 5 bases; J trimming: 7 bases; junction bases outside the gene matches: 1. The CDR3 has 13 amino acids. Germline V gene lookup returns CDR1 LNHDA and CDR2 SQIVND (reference sequence).

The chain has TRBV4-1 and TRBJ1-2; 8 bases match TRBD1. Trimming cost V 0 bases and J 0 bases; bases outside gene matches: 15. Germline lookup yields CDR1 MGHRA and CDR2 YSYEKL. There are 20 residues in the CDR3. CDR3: CASSQDGLGQAFHANYGYTF. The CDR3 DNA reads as TGCGCCAGCAGCCAAGATGGGTTGGGACAGGCCTTCCACGCTAACTATGGCTACACCTTC.

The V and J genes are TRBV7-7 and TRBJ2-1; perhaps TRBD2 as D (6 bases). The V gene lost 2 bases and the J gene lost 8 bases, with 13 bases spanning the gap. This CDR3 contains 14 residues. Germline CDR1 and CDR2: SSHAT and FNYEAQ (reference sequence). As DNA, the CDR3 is TGTGCCAGCAGCTTAAGTGGGGGGATCGATGAGCAGTTCTTC. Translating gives CASSLSGGIDEQFF.

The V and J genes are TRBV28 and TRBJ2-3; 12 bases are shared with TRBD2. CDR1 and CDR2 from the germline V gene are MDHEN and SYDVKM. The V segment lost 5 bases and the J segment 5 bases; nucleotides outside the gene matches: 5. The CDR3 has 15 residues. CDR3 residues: CASSPTSGGRDTQYF. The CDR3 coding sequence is TGTGCCAGCAGTCCAACTAGCGGGGGGAGAGATACGCAGTATTTT.

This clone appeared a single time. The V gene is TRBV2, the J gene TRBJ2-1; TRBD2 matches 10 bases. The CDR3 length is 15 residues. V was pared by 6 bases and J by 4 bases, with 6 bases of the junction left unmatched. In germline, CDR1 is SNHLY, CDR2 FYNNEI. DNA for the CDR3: TGTGCCAGCAGACGGACTAGCGGAATTTACAATGAGCAGTTCTTC. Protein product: CASRRTSGIYNEQFF.

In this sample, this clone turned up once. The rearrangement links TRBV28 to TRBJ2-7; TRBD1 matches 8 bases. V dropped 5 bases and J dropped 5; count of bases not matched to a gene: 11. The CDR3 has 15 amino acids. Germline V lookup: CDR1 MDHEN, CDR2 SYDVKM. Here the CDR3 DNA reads TGTGCCAGCAGTCCCCAGGGGGCTCCTGGCCACGAGCAGTACTTC. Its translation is CASSPQGAPGHEQYF.

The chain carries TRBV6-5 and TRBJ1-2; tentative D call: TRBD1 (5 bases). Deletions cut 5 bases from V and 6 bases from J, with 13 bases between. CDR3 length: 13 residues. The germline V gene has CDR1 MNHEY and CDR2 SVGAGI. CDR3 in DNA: TGTGCCAGCAGTAAAGACAGTCACAATGGCTACACCTTC. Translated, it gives CASSKDSHNGYTF.

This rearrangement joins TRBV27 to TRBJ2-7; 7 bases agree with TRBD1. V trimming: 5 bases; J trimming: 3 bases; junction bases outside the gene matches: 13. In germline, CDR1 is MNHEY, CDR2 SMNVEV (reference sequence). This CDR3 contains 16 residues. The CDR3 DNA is TGTGCCAGCAGTCTCCAATGGGACAGCCGAAACTACGAGCAGTACTTC. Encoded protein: CASSLQWDSRNYEQYF.

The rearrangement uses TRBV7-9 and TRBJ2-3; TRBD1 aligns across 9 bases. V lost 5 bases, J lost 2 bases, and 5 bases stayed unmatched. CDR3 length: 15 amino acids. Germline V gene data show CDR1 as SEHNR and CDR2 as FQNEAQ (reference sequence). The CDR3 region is CASSLGQGTTDTQYF. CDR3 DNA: TGTGCCAGCAGCCTCGGACAGGGGACCACAGATACGCAGTATTTT.

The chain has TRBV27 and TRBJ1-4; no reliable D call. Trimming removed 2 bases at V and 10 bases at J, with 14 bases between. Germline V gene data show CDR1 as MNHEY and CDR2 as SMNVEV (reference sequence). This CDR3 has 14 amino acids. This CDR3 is CASSLLRAKGKLFF. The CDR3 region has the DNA TGTGCCAGCAGTTTACTGAGAGCGAAAGGAAAACTGTTTTTT.

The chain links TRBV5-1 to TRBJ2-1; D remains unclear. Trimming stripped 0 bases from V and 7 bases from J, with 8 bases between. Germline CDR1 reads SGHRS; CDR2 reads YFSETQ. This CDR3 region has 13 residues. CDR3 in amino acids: CASSLGLANEQFF. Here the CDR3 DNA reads TGCGCCAGCAGCTTGGGACTCGCAAATGAGCAGTTCTTC.

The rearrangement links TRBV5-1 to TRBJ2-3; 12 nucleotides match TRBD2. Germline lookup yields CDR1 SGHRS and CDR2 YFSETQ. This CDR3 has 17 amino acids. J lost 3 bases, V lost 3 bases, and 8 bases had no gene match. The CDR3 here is CASSSLTSGGGTDTQYF. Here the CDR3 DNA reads TGCGCCAGCAGCTCCTTGACTAGCGGGGGTGGTACAGATACGCAGTATTTT.

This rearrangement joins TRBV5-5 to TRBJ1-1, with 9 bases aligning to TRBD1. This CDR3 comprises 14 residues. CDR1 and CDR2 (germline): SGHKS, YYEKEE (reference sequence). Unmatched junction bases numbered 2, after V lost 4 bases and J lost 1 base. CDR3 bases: TGTGCCAGCAGCCCGGACAGGGGGAACACTGAAGCTTTCTTT. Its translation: CASSPDRGNTEAFF.